Following are 5 T cell receptor beta chains from one sample sequenced in a study of blood T cell repertoires in COVID-19. TCRdb's copy holds only in-frame clones and misses some; the assay was immunoSEQ multiplex PCR. The sample holds 250,000 to 350,000 clones, more than 85% seen once. Sequencing was performed on PBMCs or T cells enriched from blood (not recorded which). Receptors were obtained from a woman in her 30s who had recovered from COVID-19.

The chain uses TRBV28 and TRBJ1-2; TRBD1 might be the D (5 bases). Per the germline V gene, CDR1 is MDHEN and CDR2 is SYDVKM. Trimming took off 4 bases at V and 3 bases at J, with 15 bases between the two ends. This CDR3 has 15 residues. The CDR3 here is CASSSGGLMDYGYTF. DNA of the CDR3: TGTGCCAGCAGTTCCGGGGGACTAATGGACTATGGCTACACCTTC.

This clone is a singleton in its sample. The CDR3 protein is CASSLGGGRDQPQHF. The CDR3, as DNA: TGTGCCAGCAGCTTAGGAGGGGGCAGAGATCAGCCCCAGCATTTT. The rearrangement links TRBV7-2 to TRBJ1-5; 7 bases map to TRBD1. CDR3 length: 15 residues. CDR1 is SGHTA and CDR2 is FQGNSA in the germline V gene. The trim removed 1 base at V and 5 bases at J, leaving 5 bases unmatched.

This chain uses TRBV28 with TRBJ2-5, with TRBD2 identical over 9 bases. The germline gives CDR1 MDHEN, CDR2 SYDVKM. The CDR3 sequence is 18 residues long. The V segment lost 4 bases and the J segment 5 bases; nucleotides outside the gene matches: 17. CDR3 DNA: TGTGCCAGCAGTTCAGGGTTCGCCGGGACTAGCTTCCTCGAGACCCAGTACTTC. Protein sequence: CASSSGFAGTSFLETQYF.

The J gene is TRBJ2-7, the V gene TRBV18; tentative D call: TRBD2 (7 bases). Germline V lookup: CDR1 KGHSH, CDR2 LQKENI. V was shortened by 6 bases and J by 4 bases, with 19 bases between the two germline ends. This CDR3 has 15 residues. The CDR3 protein is CASSPGGARGYEQYF. CDR3 nucleotides: TGTGCCAGCTCCCCGGGGGGCGCGAGGGGTTACGAGCAGTACTTC.

The CDR3 spells CASSLTRTGELFF. The CDR3 DNA reads TGTGCCAGCAGCTTGACGCGAACCGGGGAGCTGTTTTTT. The chain joins TRBV5-8 to TRBJ2-2; the D is unclear. This CDR3 region has 13 residues. CDR1 is SGHTS and CDR2 is YDEGEE in the germline V gene. Trimming removed 1 base at V and 5 bases at J, with 6 bases between.